This T cell receptor (beta chain) was captured by sequencing in a study of shared clonotypes between healthy human individuals. Study context: The people who gave samples were two women and a few men aged 18 to 49.

Findings and limits, study-wide: Estimated clonotype richness was generally higher in naive than memory subsets.

This CDR3 has 14 residues. Germline V gives CDR1 LNHNV, CDR2 YYDKDF (reference sequence). After removal of 1 base from V and 5 bases from J, the junction contained 4 bases not matched to a gene. Cells designated naive CD8 were CD45RO-negative and were positively selected for CCR7, with terminally differentiated effector memory CD45RA+ cells excluded. Comments on this clone: Its antigen is as yet unknown. In the same sample, other DNA sequences code for this CDR3.

Profiled with immunoSEQ multiplex PCR; TCRdb holds only in-frame clones, not every one. The sample includes around 2.1 million clones, roughly 91% of them seen just once. The sample comprised naive CD8+ T cells from PBMCs. The chain has TRBV15 and TRBJ2-5; 7 bases agree with TRBD1. This TCR derives from a man aged 18 to 29 in good health. Some clones in this sample may be carry-over from other donors' samples. The CDR3 region is CATSRGRGLETQYF. In DNA, the CDR3 is TGTGCCACCAGCAGAGGTAGGGGGCTGGAGACCCAGTACTTC.